The T cell receptor (beta chain) under discussion was sequenced for a study of CD8+ T cells in alopecia areata. After isolation, RNA underwent reverse transcription to generate cDNA as the sequencing template. Assay used: immunoSEQ multiplex PCR; TCRdb lists only in-frame clones, some missing. The sample lists 150,000 to 200,000 clones; about 66% were seen once. Trimming took 5 bases from V and 2 from J, leaving 16 bases between them. The CDR3 runs to 15 residues. Germline CDR1 and CDR2: SEHNR and FQNEAQ (reference sequence). The rearrangement joins TRBV7-9 to TRBJ2-7, with unresolved D. Sequenced material: CD8+ T cells sorted from blood, taken at week 0. The clonotype originates from a human donor with alopecia areata. The CDR3 region is CASSPTLAAAYEQYF. The CDR3 DNA is TGTGCCAGCAGCCCCACGCTGGCGGCTGCCTACGAGCAGTACTTC.